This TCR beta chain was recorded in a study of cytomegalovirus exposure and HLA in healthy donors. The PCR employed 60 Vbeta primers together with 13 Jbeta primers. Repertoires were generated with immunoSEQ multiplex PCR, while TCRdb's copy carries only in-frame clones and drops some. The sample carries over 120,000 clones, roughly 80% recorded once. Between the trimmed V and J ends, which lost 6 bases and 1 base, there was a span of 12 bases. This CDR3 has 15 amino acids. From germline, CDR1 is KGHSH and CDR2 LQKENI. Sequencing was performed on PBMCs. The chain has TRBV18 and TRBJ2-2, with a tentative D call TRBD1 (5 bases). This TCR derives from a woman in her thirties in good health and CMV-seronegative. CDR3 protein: CASSHGQWNTGELFF. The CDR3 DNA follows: TGTGCCAGCTCCCACGGACAATGGAACACCGGGGAGCTGTTTTTT.